This T cell receptor (beta chain) was captured by sequencing in a study of CD8+ T cells in alopecia areata. Study observations and caveats: Lesional tissue from the scalp (especially in alopecia totalis/universalis) showed higher clonality than normal scalp. TCR sharing was clearer in mice than between patients, perhaps partly owing to patient HLA diversity.

Peripheral blood, together with lesional scalp punch biopsies, was collected from alopecia areata patients. Comments on this clone: Its antigen remains unidentified.

It was cDNA, reverse transcribed from extracted RNA, that served as the sequencing template. The assay was immunoSEQ multiplex PCR, and TCRdb's table has in-frame clones only and misses some. The data contain 55,000 to 65,000 clones, about 40% of them singletons. The TCR sequence derives from a human donor with alopecia areata. The specimen sequenced was NKG2D-low CD8+ T cells sorted from blood.

The CDR3 nucleotides read TGTGCCAGCAGTCCCCTAGGGACAGATTACAATGAGCAGTTCTTC. It specifies CASSPLGTDYNEQFF. The chain recombines TRBV6-6 with TRBJ2-1, with TRBD1 matching 7 bases. The CDR3 runs 15 residues. J gave up 4 bases and V 5 bases, and 8 bases lay outside the gene matches. The germline V gene encodes CDR1 MNHNY and CDR2 SVGAGI (reference sequence).